These 5 T cell receptor beta chains were all obtained from the same sample, sequenced in a study of lymphopenia after photon versus proton radiotherapy. The table came from immunoSEQ multiplex PCR; TCRdb's copy has only in-frame clones and leaves some out. Of approximately 150,000 clones listed, approximately 86% are singletons. Sequencing used peripheral blood, obtained from a patient treated with photon-based radiotherapy. All receptors derive from a middle-aged man with gastric cancer.

The chain is built from TRBV7-9 and TRBJ1-1; 8 bases are a match to TRBD1. V lost 6 bases to trimming and J lost 1 base; unmatched junction nucleotides: 7. CDR3 size: 15 residues. Germline V gives CDR1 SEHNR, CDR2 FQNEAQ (reference sequence). The CDR3 DNA reads as TGTGCCAGCAGTCGGCTAGGACAGGGGAACACTGAAGCTTTCTTT. Translated: CASSRLGQGNTEAFF.

J is TRBJ2-3 and V is TRBV29-1; D unresolved. This CDR3 region has 11 residues. Trimming removed 7 bases from V and 1 base from J, with 6 bases in between. The germline gives CDR1 SQVTM, CDR2 ANQGSEA. The CDR3 protein is CSALGTDTQYF. In DNA form, the CDR3 reads TGCAGCGCCTTGGGCACAGATACGCAGTATTTT.

The V gene is TRBV11-2, the J gene TRBJ2-7; D remains unclear. From germline, CDR1 is SGHAT and CDR2 FQNNGV. This CDR3 region has 15 residues. Trimming shortened V by 0 bases and J by 3 bases, and 12 bases separated the two germline ends. The CDR3 region is CASSLDLGSNYEQYF. The CDR3 nucleotides are TGTGCCAGCAGCTTAGATCTGGGCTCCAACTACGAGCAGTACTTC.

The chain is built from TRBV6-4 and TRBJ1-2; D gene unclear. Germline lookup yields CDR1 MRHNA and CDR2 SNTAGT. The V and J ends lost 4 bases and 5 bases respectively, with 11 bases between them. The CDR3 covers 13 residues. The CDR3 sequence: CASSVQLGYGYTF. DNA for the CDR3: TGTGCCAGCAGTGTACAGTTGGGATATGGCTACACCTTC.

V gene TRBV2 combines with J gene TRBJ1-5; 7 bases map to TRBD1. Germline values: CDR1 SNHLY, CDR2 FYNNEI. Unmatched junction bases numbered 7, after V lost 5 bases and J lost 9 bases. This CDR3 comprises 13 residues. CDR3 DNA sequence: TGTGCCAGCAGTCTGACAGGGCCCGGGCCCCAGCATTTT. Protein: CASSLTGPGPQHF.